These 23 T cell receptor beta chains were sequenced from one sample in a study of technical replicates of blood from a handful of donors. Assay: immunoSEQ multiplex PCR; the TCRdb copy retains only in-frame clones and omits some. This sample has more than 65,000 clones; about nine tenths occur once, and the top ten carry under 0.4%. Input material: T cells isolated from PBMCs. The receptor set was obtained from a human donor in good health. Some clones in this sample may be carry-over from other donors' samples.

The gene calls are TRBV14 and TRBJ2-1; TRBD2 matches at 10 bases. The trim removed 3 bases at V and 7 bases at J, leaving 9 bases unmatched. Germline values: CDR1 SGHDN, CDR2 FVKESK. This CDR3 has 16 residues. The chain's CDR3 is CASSHNSGGPWNEQFF. The CDR3 DNA reads as TGTGCCAGCAGCCATAATAGCGGGGGGCCGTGGAATGAGCAGTTCTTC.

The gene calls are TRBV15 and TRBJ2-5; 8 positions agree with TRBD2. The trim removed 3 bases at V and 5 bases at J, leaving 11 bases unmatched. CDR3 length: 16 amino acids. Germline CDR1 LNHNV, CDR2 YYDKDF (reference sequence). CDR3 bases: TGTGCCACCAGCAGGGGCTCAGCGGGAGCGTCGGAGACCCAGTACTTC. It is translated as CATSRGSAGASETQYF.

The V call is TRBV5-1, the J call TRBJ1-1; D is undetermined. This CDR3 is built from 14 residues. The germline gives CDR1 SGHRS, CDR2 YFSETQ. The germline V and J ends were trimmed by 3 bases and 1 base, with 10 bases remaining between them. The CDR3 coding sequence is TGCGCCAGCAGCTGGAGACTAGGGAACACTGAAGCTTTCTTT. Its protein product is CASSWRLGNTEAFF.

This clone has a single count. The CDR3 DNA reads as TGTGCCTGGAGTAACTCCGGGGAGGGACGGGACGAGCAGTACTTC. It yields the protein CAWSNSGEGRDEQYF. This chain links TRBV30 with TRBJ2-7; 7 positions agree with TRBD2. J gave up 5 bases and V 2 bases, and 12 bases lay outside the gene matches. Germline V gene data show CDR1 as GTSNPN and CDR2 as SVGIG (reference sequence). The CDR3 runs 15 residues.

The CDR3 protein is CSVSTGTGWTARNTIYF. Written as DNA, the CDR3 is TGCAGCGTTTCAACCGGGACAGGATGGACAGCACGAAACACCATATATTTT. The rearrangement joins TRBV29-1 to TRBJ1-3, with TRBD1 matching 8 bases. The length of the CDR3 is 17 residues. The junction had 17 bases not matched to a gene; V was cut back by 5 bases and J by 5 bases. Germline V CDR1 and CDR2: SQVTM, ANQGSEA.

The V and J genes are TRBV18 and TRBJ2-3; D remains ambiguous. The CDR3 runs 12 residues. Looked up from germline, CDR1 is KGHSH and CDR2 is LQKENI. V lost 3 bases, J lost 2 bases, and 3 bases lay in between. CDR3: CASSPNTDTQYF. Here the CDR3 DNA reads TGTGCCAGCTCACCCAACACAGATACGCAGTATTTT.

The chain uses TRBV15 and TRBJ2-7, with 8 bases fitting TRBD2. V lost 5 bases, J lost 6 bases, and 3 bases stayed unmatched. Germline V CDR1 and CDR2: LNHNV, YYDKDF (reference sequence). CDR3 size: 12 residues. CDR3 residues: CATSQGTSEQYF. DNA of the CDR3: TGTGCCACCAGCCAAGGGACTAGCGAGCAGTACTTC.

The rearrangement uses TRBV7-9 and TRBJ2-3, with D possibly being TRBD2 (5 bases). V gave up 4 bases and J gave up 5 bases, with 13 bases separating them. The V gene's germline CDR1 is SEHNR and CDR2 FQNEAQ (reference sequence). The CDR3 contains 14 residues. CDR3 protein: CASSSQTGKDTQYF. The CDR3 region has the DNA TGTGCCAGCAGCTCCCAGACGGGAAAAGATACGCAGTATTTT.

The gene calls are TRBV9 and TRBJ1-3; D gene unclear. This CDR3 region has 15 residues. The germline V gene has CDR1 SGDLS and CDR2 YYNGEE. The V end was cut by 3 bases, the J end by 2 bases, with 12 bases between. CDR3 sequence reads: CASSEPGFTGNTIYF. For the CDR3, the DNA is TGTGCCAGCAGCGAGCCGGGATTTACTGGAAACACCATATATTTT. The variable domain in full, completed from reference TRBV9 and TRBJ1-3, reads DSGVTQTPKHLITATGQRVTLRCSPRSGDLSVYWYQQSLDQGLQFLIQYYNGEERAKGNILERFSAQQFPDLHSELNLSSLELGDSALYFCASSEPGFTGNTIYFGEGSWLTVV.

The chain employs TRBV7-2 and TRBJ2-7; 7 bases map to TRBD2. The CDR3 length is 14 residues. The V gene's germline CDR1 is SGHTA and CDR2 FQGNSA. J gave up 7 bases and V 1 base, and 7 bases lay outside the gene matches. The CDR3 loop is CASSLVIRGGEQYF. CDR3 nucleotides: TGTGCCAGCAGCTTAGTAATTAGGGGAGGGGAGCAGTACTTC.

This chain links TRBV28 with TRBJ2-3; TRBD1 is a possible D gene (5 bases). This CDR3 region has 16 residues. Germline V CDR1 and CDR2: MDHEN, SYDVKM. With 11 bases removed from V and 2 bases from J, the gap between germline ends came to 23 bases. CDR3 sequence reads: CAADSLNPKYTDTQYF. The DNA for the CDR3 is TGTGCCGCCGACAGTCTTAACCCCAAATACACAGATACGCAGTATTTT. The full variable domain, its missing parts supplied by reference TRBV28 and TRBJ2-3, is DVKVTQSSRYLVKRTGEKVFLECVQDMDHENMFWYRQDPGLGLRLIYFSYDVKMKEKGDIPEGYSVSREKKERFSLILESASTNQTSMYLCAADSLNPKYTDTQYFGPGTRLTVL.

This chain connects TRBV29-1 to TRBJ2-7; tentatively, D is TRBD1 (6 bases). Germline V gene lookup returns CDR1 SQVTM and CDR2 ANQGSEA. V shed 5 bases and J shed 4 bases, with 12 bases lying between them. The CDR3 runs 12 residues. CDR3 in DNA: TGCAGCGTTAGGCAGGGGATATACGAGCAGTACTTC. Its protein is CSVRQGIYEQYF.

This clone was observed a few times. This specimen includes other DNA sequences encoding the same CDR3. For the CDR3, the DNA is TGTGCCAGCAGCTTAGGACAGAACTATGGCTACACCTTC. Encoded protein: CASSLGQNYGYTF. The chain recombines TRBV5-6 with TRBJ1-2, with D possibly matching TRBD1 (6 bases). This CDR3 region has 13 residues. V shed 2 bases and J shed 2 bases, with 7 bases lying between them. In germline, CDR1 is SGHDT, CDR2 YYEEEE.

The V call is TRBV11-3, the J call TRBJ2-5; possibly TRBD1 for D (7 bases). From germline, CDR1 is SGHNT and CDR2 YENEEA. The CDR3 extends over 15 amino acids. Trimming pared 4 bases from V and 1 base from J, leaving 13 bases between. This chain's CDR3 is CASSSHRGGQETQYF. The CDR3 DNA follows: TGTGCCAGCAGCTCCCACAGGGGAGGCCAAGAGACCCAGTACTTC. The full variable domain, completed using reference TRBV11-3 and TRBJ2-5, is EAGVVQSPRYKIIEKKQPVAFWCNPISGHNTLYWYLQNLGQGPELLIRYENEEAVDDSQLPKDRFSAERLKGVDSTLKIQPAELGDSAVYLCASSSHRGGQETQYFGPGTRLLVL.

The chain joins TRBV11-2 to TRBJ2-6; TRBD1 matches 7 bases. Trimming removed 6 bases from V and 0 bases from J; junction bases left unmatched: 5. The CDR3 extends over 16 amino acids. In germline, CDR1 is SGHAT, CDR2 FQNNGV. CDR3 sequence: CASSLRQGSGANVLTF. CDR3 coding DNA: TGTGCCAGCAGTTTACGACAGGGCTCTGGGGCCAACGTCCTGACTTTC.

V is TRBV29-1 and J is TRBJ2-7; TRBD1 agrees at 8 bases. The CDR3 has 14 residues. V shed 5 bases, J shed 3 bases, and the junction held 9 bases outside the gene matches. The germline V gene encodes CDR1 SQVTM and CDR2 ANQGSEA. The CDR3 spells CSVKGGTGFYEQYF. The CDR3 nucleotides are TGCAGCGTTAAAGGAGGGACAGGCTTCTACGAGCAGTACTTC.

The gene calls are TRBV7-2 and TRBJ1-5; tentative D call: TRBD1 (6 bases). The CDR3 loop spans 15 amino acids. Trimming shortened V by 5 bases and J by 4 bases, and 15 bases separated the two germline ends. The germline gives CDR1 SGHTA, CDR2 FQGNSA. DNA of the CDR3: TGTGCCAGCAGCCCTACAGGGCAGGTGAATCAGCCCCAGCATTTT. It specifies CASSPTGQVNQPQHF.

This chain joins TRBV9 and TRBJ2-1; TRBD2 aligns across 7 bases. The germline V gene has CDR1 SGDLS and CDR2 YYNGEE. Trimming at V came to 2 bases and at J to 0 bases, leaving 20 bases not matched to a gene. The CDR3 covers 21 residues. The DNA for the CDR3 is TGTGCCAGCAGCGTCATTCCGGGACTATCGTTAATCCAAAGCTCCTACAATGAGCAGTTCTTC. It is translated as CASSVIPGLSLIQSSYNEQFF.

The CDR3: CSVWPGGEKLFF. As DNA, the CDR3 is TGCAGCGTTTGGCCTGGCGGGGAAAAACTGTTTTTT. The V gene is TRBV29-1, the J gene TRBJ1-4; no definite D call. CDR1 is SQVTM, CDR2 ANQGSEA, per germline. The CDR3 has 12 amino acids. V lost 5 bases, J lost 8 bases, and 12 bases lay in between.

The genes are TRBV7-9 and TRBJ2-5, with D hard to call. The V end lost 2 bases, the J end lost 2 bases, and 15 bases lay between the germline ends. The CDR3 is 16 residues long. Germline lookup yields CDR1 SEHNR and CDR2 FQNEAQ (reference sequence). CDR3 sequence (DNA): TGTGCCAGCAGCTTATTCAGTGTTGGGCTACAAGAGACCCAGTACTTC. Its translation is CASSLFSVGLQETQYF.

V gene TRBV18 combines with J gene TRBJ2-7; 8 nucleotides line up with TRBD2. V lost 6 bases, J lost 5 bases, and 9 bases stayed unmatched. Germline V gene sequence: CDR1 KGHSH, CDR2 LQKENI. The CDR3 extends over 14 amino acids. The CDR3 nucleotides are TGTGCCAGCTCCCTCCTCGGGGGGGTGGACGAGCAGTACTTC. It is translated as CASSLLGGVDEQYF.

This clone appeared a single time. V is TRBV15 and J is TRBJ2-3; D uncertain. Germline values: CDR1 LNHNV, CDR2 YYDKDF (reference sequence). V lost 5 bases to trimming and J lost 0 bases, with 3 bases between them. The CDR3 covers 12 residues. In DNA, the CDR3 is TGTGCCACCAGCGTAAGCACAGATACGCAGTATTTT. It specifies CATSVSTDTQYF.

V and J are TRBV30 and TRBJ2-1; tentatively, D is TRBD2 (7 bases). The CDR3 loop spans 15 amino acids. Germline V CDR1 and CDR2: GTSNPN, SVGIG (reference sequence). The V end lost 4 bases, the J end lost 7 bases, and 20 bases lay between the germline ends. The DNA for the CDR3 is TGTGCCTGGACCAAGGGAGGGGGGTTGAGGAATGAGCAGTTCTTC. It is translated as CAWTKGGGLRNEQFF.